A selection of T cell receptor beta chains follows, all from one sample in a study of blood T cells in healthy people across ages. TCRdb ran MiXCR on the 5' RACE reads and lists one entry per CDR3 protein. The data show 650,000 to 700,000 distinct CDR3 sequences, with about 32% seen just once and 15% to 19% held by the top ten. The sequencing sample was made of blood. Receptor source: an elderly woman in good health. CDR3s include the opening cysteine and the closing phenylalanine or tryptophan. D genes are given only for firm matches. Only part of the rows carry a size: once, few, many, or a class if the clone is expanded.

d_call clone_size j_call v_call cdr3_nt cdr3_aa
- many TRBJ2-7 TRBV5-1 TGCGCCAGCAGCCCGGGACCGGGTCAGTACGAGCAGTACTTC CASSPGPGQYEQYF
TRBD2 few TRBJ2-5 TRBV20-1 TGCAGTGCTACTAGCGGGGGCTGGAATGAGCAGTACTTC CSATSGGWNEQYF
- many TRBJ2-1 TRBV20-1 TGCAGTGCTAGAGGTGGAATGGGGGGGCGAAACAATGAGCAGTTCTTC CSARGGMGGRNNEQFF
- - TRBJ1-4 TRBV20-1 TGCAGTGCTTGGGGGGGTGAAAAACTGTTTTTT CSAWGGEKLFF
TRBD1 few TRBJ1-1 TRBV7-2 TGTGCCAGCAGCTCGGGAGGGGGCGAAGACACTGAAGCTTTCTTT CASSSGGGEDTEAFF
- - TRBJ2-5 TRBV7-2 TGTGCCAGCAGCATACAGGGATCCCAAGAGACCCAGTACTTC CASSIQGSQETQYF
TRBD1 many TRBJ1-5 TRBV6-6 TGTGCCAGCGTTCGGGACAGGGCTAATAGCAATCAGCCCCAGCATTTT CASVRDRANSNQPQHF
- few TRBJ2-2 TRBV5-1 TGCGCCAGCACCGCCTCCCTGACCGGGGAGCTGTTTTTT CASTASLTGELFF
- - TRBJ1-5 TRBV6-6 TGTGCCAGCAGTTACTCGGGAGGTACGAGCAATCAGCCCCAGCATTTT CASSYSGGTSNQPQHF
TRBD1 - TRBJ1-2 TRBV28 TGTGCCAGCGGCAGGGGGCTATATGGCTACGCCTTC CASGRGLYGYAF
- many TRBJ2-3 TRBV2 TGTGCCAGCAGTGAAAGTAGGGGGGGTAACACAGATACGCAGTATTTT CASSESRGGNTDTQYF
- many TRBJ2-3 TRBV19 TGTGCCAGTAAGGCTAGGGGCCTCACAGATACGCAGTATTTT CASKARGLTDTQYF
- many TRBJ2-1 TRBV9 TGTGCCAGCAGCGTAGTATTTGGGGAGACCCAGTTCTTC CASSVVFGETQFF
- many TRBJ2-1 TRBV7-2 TGTGCCAGCAGCCCGGACAGAGCCTACAATGAGCAGTTCTTC CASSPDRAYNEQFF
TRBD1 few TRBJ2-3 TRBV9 TGTGCCAGCAGCGTAGAGGGGGCTAGGGCAGATACGCAGTATTTT CASSVEGARADTQYF
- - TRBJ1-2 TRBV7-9 TGTGCCAGCAGCCTCATCGCGGGGGCCGCTAACTATGGCTACACCTTC CASSLIAGAANYGYTF
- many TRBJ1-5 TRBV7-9 TGTGCCAGCAGCTTAGCGGGGTCCCAGGGTCAGCCCCAGCATTTT CASSLAGSQGQPQHF
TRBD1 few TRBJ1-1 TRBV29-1 TGCAGCGTCCGACCAGGGGGCCGGACTGAAGCTTTCTTT CSVRPGGRTEAFF
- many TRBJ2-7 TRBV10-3 TGTGCCATCAGGGGCGATCAATCCTACGAGCAGTACTTC CAIRGDQSYEQYF
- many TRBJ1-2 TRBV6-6 TGTGCCAGCAGGATCAATGGCTACACCTTC CASRINGYTF
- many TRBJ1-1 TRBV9 TGTGCCAGCAGCGCACATGGACAGATGAACACTGAAGCTTTCTTT CASSAHGQMNTEAFF
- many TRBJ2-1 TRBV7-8 TGTGCCAGCAGCCCGGCGGGATACGAGGACAATGAGCAGTTCTTC CASSPAGYEDNEQFF
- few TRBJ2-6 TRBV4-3 TGCGCCAGCAGCCACACGGGGATTGGGGCCAACGTCCTGACTTTC CASSHTGIGANVLTF
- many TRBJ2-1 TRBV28 TGTGCCAGCAGCCAATACTTTGGGGCCGGGGGTGAGCAGTTCTTC CASSQYFGAGGEQFF
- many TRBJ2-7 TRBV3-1 TGTGCCAGCAGCCAAAGGCAGGGCTACGAGCAGTACTTC CASSQRQGYEQYF
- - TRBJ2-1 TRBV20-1 TGCAGTGCAGGGACGGGGGGCCGAATCTACGAGCAGTTCTTC CSAGTGGRIYEQFF
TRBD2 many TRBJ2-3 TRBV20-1 TGCAGTGCTGCCCCGACTAGCGGGGGTTTCACAGATACGCAGTATTTT CSAAPTSGGFTDTQYF
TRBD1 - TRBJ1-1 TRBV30 TGTGCCTGGGACAGGGGTATGAACACTGAAGCTTTCTTT CAWDRGMNTEAFF
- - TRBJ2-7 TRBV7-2 TGTGCCAGCAGCTTAGCCGGGATGAATGGGGACGAGCAGTACTTC CASSLAGMNGDEQYF
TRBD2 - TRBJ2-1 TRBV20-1 TGCAGTGCCAACAATCCCGGGACTAGGGCACACAATGAGCAGTTCTTC CSANNPGTRAHNEQFF
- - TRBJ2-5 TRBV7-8 TGTGTCAGCAGCTTAGACGTCTTAGCGGAGACCCAGTACTTC CVSSLDVLAETQYF
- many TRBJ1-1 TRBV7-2 TGTGCCAGCAGCCCTATCGGGGGGAAGGGTAAAGCTTTCTTT CASSPIGGKGKAFF
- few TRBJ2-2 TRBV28 TGTGCCAGCAGTTTTACAGGGAAGAACACCGGGGAGCTGTTTTTT CASSFTGKNTGELFF
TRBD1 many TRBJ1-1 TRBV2 TGTGCCAGCAGCGATAGTCCCGGGACAGGGATTGACCCCCTGTACACTGAAGCTTTCTTT CASSDSPGTGIDPLYTEAFF
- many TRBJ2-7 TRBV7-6 TGTGCCAGCAGCCCCAAGTCTAGTAAAGACAGCCTGAGCTCCTACGAGCAGTACTTC CASSPKSSKDSLSSYEQYF
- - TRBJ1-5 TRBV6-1 TGTGCCAGCACCCGGGGGGCCCAAGGCAATCAGCCCCAGCATTTT CASTRGAQGNQPQHF
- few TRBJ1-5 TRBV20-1 TGCAGTGCTAGAGATTTCGGGGGGTGGCAGGATAATCAGCCCCAGCATTTT CSARDFGGWQDNQPQHF
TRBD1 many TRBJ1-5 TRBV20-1 TGCAGTGCCCTAACCGGGACAGTTGGTCAGCCCCAGCATTTT CSALTGTVGQPQHF
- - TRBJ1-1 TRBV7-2 TGTGCCAGCAGCCACAACAGGAACACTGAAGCTTTCTTT CASSHNRNTEAFF